The 32 T cell receptor beta chains in this list originate from one sample, sequenced in a study of blood T cell repertoires in COVID-19. Sequencing was performed with immunoSEQ multiplex PCR; in TCRdb, only in-frame clones are kept and a portion is missing. The sample lists fewer than 250,000 clones; just under 85% were seen once. Specimen: peripheral blood. Source of these receptors: a woman aged 50 to 65 with active or convalescent COVID-19.

The gene calls are TRBV11-2 and TRBJ2-1; tentatively, D is TRBD1 (6 bases). The length of the CDR3 is 15 residues. V lost 0 bases to trimming and J lost 8 bases, with 14 bases between them. CDR1 and CDR2 (germline): SGHAT, FQNNGV. The DNA of the CDR3 is TGTGCCAGCAGCTTAGATCTAGGTGGGGGCGATGAGCAGTTCTTC. Encoded protein: CASSLDLGGGDEQFF. The whole variable domain, filled in from reference TRBV11-2 and TRBJ2-1, reads EAGVAQSPRYKIIEKRQSVAFWCNPISGHATLYWYQQILGQGPKLLIQFQNNGVVDDSQLPKDRFSAERLKGVDSTLKIQPAKLEDSAVYLCASSLDLGGGDEQFFGPGTRLTVL.

The CDR3 spells CASSPPGNSGELFF. The CDR3 nucleotides are TGTGCCAGCAGTCCTCCCGGTAATTCCGGGGAGCTGTTTTTT. This chain joins TRBV28 and TRBJ2-2; D unclear. With 5 bases removed from V and 6 bases from J, the gap between germline ends came to 13 bases. The CDR3 runs 14 residues. CDR1 and CDR2 from the germline V gene are MDHEN and SYDVKM.

The rearrangement uses TRBV7-9 and TRBJ2-2, with D tentatively TRBD1 (5 bases). V lost 3 bases and J lost 5, with 16 bases in between. Germline V CDR1 and CDR2: SEHNR, FQNEAQ (reference sequence). There are 16 residues in the CDR3. The CDR3 nucleotides are TGTGCCAGCAGCTTTGCGGCAGGGCTCGGGACCGGGGAGCTGTTTTTT. Translated, it gives CASSFAAGLGTGELFF.

J is TRBJ2-1 and V is TRBV6-4, with 9 positions matching TRBD1. Germline loops: CDR1 MRHNA, CDR2 SNTAGT. V lost 4 bases to trimming and J lost 7 bases; unmatched junction nucleotides: 11. CDR3 length equals 16 residues. In DNA form, the CDR3 reads TGTGCCAGCAGTGTCAGCCCGGGACAGGGAGGGAATGAGCAGTTCTTC. It is translated as CASSVSPGQGGNEQFF.

The chain carries TRBV2 and TRBJ1-2; D not certain. The germline V gene encodes CDR1 SNHLY and CDR2 FYNNEI. This CDR3 contains 15 residues. Trimming removed 7 bases at V and 2 bases at J, with 17 bases between. The CDR3 DNA sequence: TGTGCCAGCACGAAGGCGGGAGGTCTAAACTATGGCTACACCTTC. It yields the protein CASTKAGGLNYGYTF.

This chain connects TRBV6-5 to TRBJ1-4; TRBD1 is a possible D gene (6 bases). The CDR3 contains 15 residues. Germline V gene lookup returns CDR1 MNHEY and CDR2 SVGAGI. The V end was cut by 2 bases, the J end by 2 bases, with 9 bases between. The CDR3 DNA is TGTGCCAGCAGTTACCGGACAGATACTAATGAAAAACTGTTTTTT. Its translation: CASSYRTDTNEKLFF.

J is TRBJ2-7 and V is TRBV9; 7 bases are a match to TRBD1. Trimming at V came to 0 bases and at J to 6 bases, leaving 6 bases not matched to a gene. CDR3 length equals 14 residues. The V gene's germline CDR1 is SGDLS and CDR2 YYNGEE. As DNA, the CDR3 is TGTGCCAGCAGCGTAGGGGGCAGGGGGTCCGAGCAGTACTTC. Encoded protein: CASSVGGRGSEQYF.

This clone was counted only a few times. This chain connects TRBV28 to TRBJ1-2; maybe TRBD1 (5 bases). The V end lost 3 bases, the J end lost 4 bases, and 9 bases lay between the germline ends. This CDR3 comprises 13 residues. The germline V gene has CDR1 MDHEN and CDR2 SYDVKM. Here the CDR3 DNA reads TGTGCCAGCAGTTTCGGGGGTGTCTATGGCTACACCTTC. This gives the protein CASSFGGVYGYTF.

The chain couples TRBV6-5 to TRBJ2-3; possible D gene TRBD1, 6 bases. V gave up 1 base and J gave up 11 bases, with 16 bases separating them. Germline lookup yields CDR1 MNHEY and CDR2 SVGAGI. The length of the CDR3 is 14 residues. In DNA form, the CDR3 reads TGTGCCAGCAGTTACTTAAACCGGCCGGGACAGCAGTATTTT. Translated, it gives CASSYLNRPGQQYF.

The chain employs TRBV29-1 and TRBJ1-2; 7 bases are a match to TRBD1. The CDR3 is 13 amino acids. The trim removed 5 bases at V and 3 bases at J, leaving 6 bases unmatched. Per germline, CDR1 SQVTM and CDR2 ANQGSEA. CDR3 sequence reads: CSVPTGEDYGYTF. CDR3 sequence (DNA): TGCAGCGTTCCAACAGGGGAGGACTATGGCTACACCTTC.

The chain is built from TRBV6-1 and TRBJ1-1; D may be TRBD1 (6 bases). This CDR3 region has 14 residues. Trimming took off 6 bases at V and 1 base at J, with 12 bases between the two ends. Looked up from germline, CDR1 is MNHNS and CDR2 is SASEGT. The CDR3 here is CASRDPQGNTEAFF. For the CDR3, the DNA is TGTGCCAGCAGGGACCCACAGGGGAACACTGAAGCTTTCTTT.

This chain links TRBV28 with TRBJ2-1; TRBD2 matches 14 bases. J gave up 2 bases and V 4 bases, and 1 base lay outside the gene matches. CDR3 length: 16 residues. Germline-derived CDR1 and CDR2 are MDHEN and SYDVKM. The CDR3 DNA is TGTGCCAGCAGTTCGGGACTAGCGGGAGCCTACAATGAGCAGTTCTTC. It is translated as CASSSGLAGAYNEQFF.

The sample holds a few counts of this clone. The J gene is TRBJ1-2, the V gene TRBV19, with a tentative D call TRBD1 (5 bases). CDR1 LNHDA and CDR2 SQIVND come from the germline V gene (reference sequence). The CDR3 is 14 residues long. V lost 5 bases, J lost 7 bases, and 17 bases lay in between. CDR3 coding DNA: TGTGCCAGTAGTCCCAGGGCCCCCACCGGTGGCTACACCTTC. It yields the protein CASSPRAPTGGYTF.

The chain couples TRBV6-5 to TRBJ1-2; possibly TRBD1 for D (5 bases). V gave up 6 bases and J gave up 3 bases, with 17 bases separating them. Looked up from germline, CDR1 is MNHEY and CDR2 is SVGAGI. CDR3 length equals 15 residues. In nucleotides, the CDR3 is TGTGCCAGCAGCCCCCGTGGGGGGGGATACTATGGCTACACCTTC. The encoded protein is CASSPRGGGYYGYTF.

The chain carries TRBV28 and TRBJ1-5; D gene unclear. Germline loops: CDR1 MDHEN, CDR2 SYDVKM. Trimming removed 6 bases at V and 4 bases at J, with 7 bases between. The CDR3 runs to 12 residues. As DNA, the CDR3 is TGTGCCAGCAGGGCGGTGAATCAGCCCCAGCATTTT. It is translated as CASRAVNQPQHF.

The CDR3 DNA sequence: TGTGCCAGCAGTTTGCTCGACAGGGGGCCCTACGAGCAGTACTTC. Its protein is CASSLLDRGPYEQYF. This chain connects TRBV28 to TRBJ2-7; 10 bases line up with TRBD1. This CDR3 has 15 amino acids. CDR1 is MDHEN, CDR2 SYDVKM, per germline. The junction had 4 bases not matched to a gene; V was cut back by 3 bases and J by 2 bases.

The chain recombines TRBV20-1 with TRBJ2-1; 8 positions match TRBD1. The germline CDR1 and CDR2 sequences are DFQATT and SNEGSKA (reference sequence). The trim removed 3 bases at V and 7 bases at J, leaving 5 bases unmatched. The CDR3 covers 13 residues. The CDR3 here is CSASKQGANEQFF. DNA of the CDR3: TGCAGTGCTAGTAAGCAGGGGGCGAATGAGCAGTTCTTC.

V is TRBV3-1 (or the pseudogene TRBV3-2) and J is TRBJ1-2, with 10 bases identical to TRBD1. The CDR3 consists of 14 residues. V was clipped by 5 bases and J by 7 bases; unmatched bases: 7. Germline V gene data show CDR1 as LGHDT and CDR2 as YNNKEL (reference sequence). The CDR3 protein is CASSETGGGGGYTF. The DNA for the CDR3 is TGTGCCAGCAGCGAGACAGGGGGCGGGGGTGGCTACACCTTC.

The genes are TRBV11-2 and TRBJ1-1, with TRBD1 identical over 12 bases. The CDR3 runs to 18 residues. The V segment lost 1 base and the J segment 5 bases; nucleotides outside the gene matches: 11. Looked up from germline, CDR1 is SGHAT and CDR2 is FQNNGV. CDR3 loop: CASSLGGTGGFLGTEAFF. The CDR3 DNA sequence: TGTGCCAGCAGCTTAGGGGGGACAGGGGGCTTTTTGGGAACTGAAGCTTTCTTT.

This clone was detected only a few times. The chain uses TRBV11-2 and TRBJ2-1, with D maybe TRBD2 (5 bases). Trimming pared 5 bases from V and 9 bases from J, leaving 20 bases between. The CDR3 spans 15 residues. The V gene's germline CDR1 is SGHAT and CDR2 FQNNGV. Here the CDR3 reads CASSESASPPGEQFF. In DNA, the CDR3 is TGTGCCAGCAGCGAGTCGGCTAGCCCGCCGGGTGAGCAGTTCTTC.

J is TRBJ1-1 and V is TRBV6-2 or TRBV6-3; no clear D. V was clipped by 5 bases and J by 3 bases, with 19 bases between them. The germline gives CDR1 MNHEY, CDR2 SVGEGT. This CDR3 comprises 16 residues. The CDR3 DNA sequence: TGTGCCAGCAGTCTCCTGACCGGGAAGAGCGACACTGAAGCTTTCTTT. This sequence encodes CASSLLTGKSDTEAFF.

This clone was observed once. The chain recombines TRBV19 with TRBJ2-2; D is ambiguous. The CDR3 length is 17 residues. The germline V and J ends were trimmed by 5 bases and 8 bases, with 24 bases remaining between them. Germline-derived CDR1 and CDR2 are LNHDA and SQIVND (reference sequence). CDR3 in amino acids: CASSPRKPPLLTGELFF. The DNA of the CDR3 is TGTGCCAGTAGTCCACGTAAACCCCCTTTATTGACTGGGGAGCTGTTTTTT.

The chain joins TRBV5-4 to TRBJ1-1, with TRBD1 as a possible D gene (5 bases). The CDR3 sequence is 17 residues long. In germline, CDR1 is SGHNT, CDR2 YYREEE (reference sequence). Deletions cut 4 bases from V and 1 base from J, with 20 bases between. In DNA, the CDR3 is TGTGCCAGCAGCCCACGGGGGACGCGGGCAAGGAACACTGAAGCTTTCTTT. Amino acid sequence: CASSPRGTRARNTEAFF.

The rearrangement uses TRBV4-2 and TRBJ1-5; 7 bases fit TRBD1. The V gene end was trimmed by 4 bases and the J gene end by 4 bases; junction bases not matched to a gene: 10. The germline gives CDR1 LGHNA, CDR2 YNFKEQ. This CDR3 is 16 amino acids long. CDR3 in DNA: TGTGCCAGCAGCCTTCTTGTTGGGACAGAGAATCAGCCCCAGCATTTT. Translating it yields CASSLLVGTENQPQHF.

The rearrangement uses TRBV27 and TRBJ2-1; D is uncertain. The CDR3 sequence is 14 residues long. With 6 bases removed from V and 6 bases from J, the gap between germline ends came to 15 bases. In germline, CDR1 is MNHEY, CDR2 SMNVEV (reference sequence). In nucleotides, the CDR3 is TGTGCCAGCAGCCCTAGGAGAGAAACCAATGAGCAGTTCTTC. It yields the protein CASSPRRETNEQFF.

There are a few counts of this clone. CDR3 sequence reads: CASSTPRLGGYTF. CDR3 sequence (DNA): TGTGCCAGCAGTACCCCGAGACTCGGGGGCTACACCTTC. V is TRBV6-5 and J is TRBJ1-2; D not certain. CDR3 length: 13 amino acids. Trimming pared 5 bases from V and 8 bases from J, leaving 15 bases between. Looked up from germline, CDR1 is MNHEY and CDR2 is SVGAGI.

This clone was seen a single time. This chain uses TRBV4-1 with TRBJ2-3, with TRBD1 identical over 7 bases. CDR3 size: 13 residues. V dropped 5 bases and J dropped 1; count of bases not matched to a gene: 0. Germline V gene lookup returns CDR1 MGHRA and CDR2 YSYEKL. Here the CDR3 DNA reads TGCGCCAGCAGCGACAGGGGCACAGATACGCAGTATTTT. It encodes CASSDRGTDTQYF.

In its sample, this clone was seen a few times. The chain employs TRBV28 and TRBJ1-1; 7 bases align to TRBD1. The CDR3 extends over 15 amino acids. Germline V CDR1 and CDR2: MDHEN, SYDVKM. The V gene end was trimmed by 5 bases and the J gene end by 4 bases; junction bases not matched to a gene: 10. The CDR3 sequence is CASSPSTGSFTEAFF. The CDR3 DNA follows: TGTGCCAGCAGTCCATCGACAGGGAGTTTCACTGAAGCTTTCTTT.

V usage is TRBV18 and J usage is TRBJ1-1; TRBD1 aligns across 8 bases. Germline assignment: CDR1 KGHSH and CDR2 LQKENI. The CDR3 is made up of 13 amino acids. V was pared by 6 bases and J by 6 bases, with 6 bases of the junction left unmatched. This CDR3 reads CASSQGARAEAFF. For the CDR3, the DNA is TGTGCCAGCTCCCAGGGGGCTCGGGCTGAAGCTTTCTTT. Filled out from reference TRBV18 and TRBJ1-1, the complete variable domain reads NAGVMQNPRHLVRRRGQEARLRCSPMKGHSHVYWYRQLPEEGLKFMVYLQKENIIDESGMPKERFSAEFPKEGPSILRIQQVVRGDSAAYFCASSQGARAEAFFGQGTRLTVV.

The chain carries TRBV28 and TRBJ2-3; no reliable D call. V was pared by 7 bases and J by 3 bases, with 8 bases between. This CDR3 region has 12 residues. Germline V lookup: CDR1 MDHEN, CDR2 SYDVKM. DNA for the CDR3: TGTGCCAGCACCGAAGAGACAGATACGCAGTATTTT. Its protein product is CASTEETDTQYF.

This clone was seen a handful of times. The V call is TRBV28, the J call TRBJ2-5; 10 positions match TRBD2. This CDR3 comprises 16 residues. Germline CDR1 reads MDHEN; CDR2 reads SYDVKM. The V gene end was trimmed by 5 bases and the J gene end by 1 base; junction bases not matched to a gene: 7. The CDR3 sequence: CASSIGLAEIQETQYF. The DNA for the CDR3 is TGTGCCAGCAGTATCGGACTAGCGGAAATCCAAGAGACCCAGTACTTC.

The CDR3 DNA reads TGTGCCAGCTCAACGGGACAGGGGAGCACTGAAGCTTTCTTT. It is translated as CASSTGQGSTEAFF. The chain recombines TRBV18 with TRBJ1-1, with 10 nucleotides matching TRBD1. With 5 bases clipped from V and 4 bases from J, the junction kept 4 bases outside the gene matches. The germline V gene has CDR1 KGHSH and CDR2 LQKENI. The CDR3 is 14 residues long. Variable domain in full (rest from reference TRBV18 and TRBJ1-1): NAGVMQNPRHLVRRRGQEARLRCSPMKGHSHVYWYRQLPEEGLKFMVYLQKENIIDESGMPKERFSAEFPKEGPSILRIQQVVRGDSAAYFCASSTGQGSTEAFFGQGTRLTVV.